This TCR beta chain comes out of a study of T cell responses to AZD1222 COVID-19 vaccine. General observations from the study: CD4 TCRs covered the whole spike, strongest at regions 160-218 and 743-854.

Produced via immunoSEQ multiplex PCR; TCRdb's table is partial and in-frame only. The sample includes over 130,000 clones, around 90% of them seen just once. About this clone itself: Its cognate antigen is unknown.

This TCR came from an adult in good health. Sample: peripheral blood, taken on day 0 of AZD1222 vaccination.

This chain's CDR3 is CASSPDRYLINQPQHF. DNA for the CDR3: TGTGCCAGCAGTCCGGACAGATATCTAATCAATCAGCCCCAGCATTTT. The V and J genes are TRBV6-6 and TRBJ1-5, with D perhaps TRBD1 (6 bases). The CDR3 loop spans 16 amino acids. Germline V lookup: CDR1 MNHNY, CDR2 SVGAGI (reference sequence). Trimming removed 5 bases at V and 3 bases at J, with 17 bases between.